This T cell receptor (beta chain) was identified in a study of cytomegalovirus exposure and HLA in healthy donors (dated by TCRdb to 2015 to 2018). Concerning the study at large: An earlier analysis of about 560 of the donors reported approximately 280 Gb of sequence data and roughly 120 million unique TCR beta sequences obtained from about 179 million T cells. Besides the first cohort of approximately 670 subjects, a separate validation cohort made up of over 95 different subjects was used. On average, 235,054 unique TCR beta nucleotide sequences were sequenced per donor among 300 to 500 genotyped donors of the cohort, with around 19% of those sequences being non-productive. The number of typed donors differed by locus: roughly 620-640 for A, B, C, DRB1 and DQB1; approximately 530 for DQA1; approximately 600 for DPA1; and 400 to 480 for DPB1. The aim of the study was to test whether cataloging public T cell receptors could identify signatures of past pathogen exposure. Donor age, sex, ethnicity and CMV serostatus were collected together with the repertoire data. To study patterns of TCR occurrence, a later analysis re-analyzed previously published TCR beta repertoires from under 750 donors and added high-resolution HLA genotyping. All discovery cohort repertoires had been generated on a single sequencing platform. In a later genetic analysis, genome-wide SNP genotypes for about 55% of the roughly 670 donors were used, and that subset was treated as a discovery cohort. In the later analysis, no new phenotypic data were used to find candidate immune exposures; instead, reliance was placed on TCR beta sequences and their occurrence across donors. HLA typing covered class I and class II loci at four-digit resolution. The study combined high-throughput TCR immunosequencing, statistical association of individual TCRs with disease status, and machine learning to predict cytomegalovirus infection status. The T cell repertoires of 550 to 850 subjects were profiled by immunosequencing and related to cytomegalovirus serostatus. In an earlier analysis of roughly 540 of the donors, high-throughput TCR beta sequencing was used to judge whether each TCR beta V gene segment behaved as functional or pseudogenic. Of the roughly 390 genotyped donors, 75% to 85% were placed in the genetic ancestry cluster associated with self-reported Caucasian donors. A handful of DR-DQ haplotypes were handled as single units for association and clustering because linkage in the cohort was strong. An early release covering about 600 HLA-typed donors comprised roughly 300 gigabases of sequencing data and roughly 85 million unique TCR sequences. What the authors observed across the whole study: Presence/absence analyses assumed roughly uniform sequencing depth across donors, an assumption that may not hold. A few of the identified cytomegalovirus-associated TCR beta chains were confirmed in vitro to be specific for cytomegalovirus antigens. The classifier was reported to diagnose cytomegalovirus status with high specificity and sensitivity in both the original cohort and the validation cohort. Across donors, most TCR sequences were observed very rarely, whereas some public TCRs were present in many individuals. CMV serostatus was the only immune exposure information available for the cohort. According to a later analysis, most CMV-associated TCR beta chains appeared to be HLA-restricted, and the HLA associations seemed to be driven largely by CMV exposure. In a later genetic analysis, fewer N-insertions in productive TCRs were reported among donors in an Asian-associated ancestry cluster than the approximately 710-donor mean. A cluster of highly shared sequence variants was judged likely to be a technical artifact of the sequencing pipeline. A later genetic analysis associated a missense DCLRE1C variant with V-gene and J-gene trimming of TCR beta chains, and an independent cohort replicated the association. A further reported finding was that TCR beta sequences accurately predicted the HLA-A and HLA-B alleles for most subjects in the first cohort. In an earlier analysis of some 500 of the donors, most TCR beta V segments appeared in productive rearrangements about 87% or about 30% of the time, broadly matching IMGT annotations. According to a later analysis, parvovirus B19, influenza, CMV and Epstein-Barr virus appeared linked to several top co-occurrence clusters. In the study, about 150 TCR beta chains were listed as associated with cytomegalovirus. Specific HLA alleles were associated with 15,000 to 20,000 TCR beta sequences at a false discovery rate of 0.05 in a later analysis. Roughly 17 rarely observed V segments, including chromosome 9 orphons, were excluded from the earlier analysis of approximately 500 of the donors because counts were too low. Because some donors lacked HLA typing at each locus, the association tests relied only on the typed subset. When HLA alleles, especially DR and DQ, strongly co-occurred, attributing TCR associations to individual alleles was difficult. A later analysis found that HLA-associated TCR beta chains were more clonally expanded and had lower generation probabilities than equally common non-associated chains. The 87-base-pair reads could not distinguish some IMGT-functional V segments, including TRBV6-2 and TRBV6-3, so those segments were excluded. The authors suggested that the approach could potentially be generalized to other disease states and immunological phenotypes. Only TCR beta chains were sequenced in this cohort, and the absence of alpha or paired-chain data limited detectable features. In a later analysis, the rate of TCR association differed among HLA loci, with DRB1 alleles having the most associated TCRs and HLA-C alleles having the fewest. Correlated functional status among segregating V segments might be attributable to linkage disequilibrium, but an unknown experimental factor could not be ruled out.

As concerns this clone: Its antigen is still unknown. Base quality data are lacking; no much larger clone is found one base away.

Library method: the immunoSEQ multiplex PCR assay. A mixture of 60 forward primers for TCR Vbeta segments and 13 reverse primers for TCR Jbeta segments was used in the multiplex PCR. A multiplex PCR assay on genomic DNA amplified the CDR3 region of rearranged TCR beta genes. The Illumina HiSeq System was used to sequence the amplified TCR beta libraries as 87-base-pair reads. Per the authors' processing: A later analysis tallied around 87 million unique TCR beta chains across the approximately 670 repertoires, and approximately 12 million of those chains were shared by two or more donors. Raw reads were error-corrected and collapsed into unique sequences with a nearest-neighbor algorithm that merged closely related sequences to remove PCR and sequencing errors. V, D and J gene segments were assigned by aligning CDR3 sequences to IMGT reference sequences. For a sequence to be retained, at least a six-nucleotide match to both a V gene segment and a J gene segment was required. A rearrangement was called productive if the CDR3 had no stop codons and remained in frame with V and J, and every other rearrangement was called non-productive. CDR3 was defined according to IMGT convention as the region running from the second conserved V-encoded cysteine to the conserved J-encoded phenylalanine. The earlier analysis of about 610 of the donors excluded sequences that lacked an unambiguous match to a single V gene segment. An earlier analysis of 500 to 600 of the donors classified V segments as functional when productive rearrangements were above 56.7% and as segregating when the standard deviation between donors was above 5%. A statistical classification framework was built to diagnose cytomegalovirus status from the catalog of TCR beta chain sequences. In a later analysis, TCR nucleotide sequences were compared against IMGT/GENE-DB human TR gene sequences so that V and J genes could be assigned. The TCRdist pipeline was used in a later analysis to assign CDR3 sequences and most-parsimonious VDJ recombination scenarios. In a later analysis, every TCR beta chain was defined by the combination of its CDR3 amino acid sequence and its V-gene family, and reads without a unique V-gene family were dropped. As a way to deal with suspected cross-contamination and a sequencing artifact, a later analysis dropped 450 to 600 nucleotide sequences that were highly shared and had low generation probability. A later analysis calculated a clonal expansion index for each public chain from normalized within-repertoire ranks of inferred template counts. In a later analysis, generation probabilities were computed using a VDJ recombination model fitted to out-of-frame rearrangements, and the results were checked against IGoR. In a later analysis, hypergeometric tests were used to score TCR-TCR, TCR-HLA and TCR-CMV co-occurrence, with a repertoire-size bias correction applied to TCR pairs. To estimate false discovery rates, a later analysis permuted the HLA or CMV assignments 20 times. A later analysis grouped co-occurring TCRs with DBSCAN, adding TCRdist sequence similarity when clustering within HLA-allele-positive subsets. Co-occurrence clustering excluded repertoires with fewer than 30,000 or more than 120,000 public chains, plus five with anomalous nucleotide sharing. Imported from immuneACCESS, the table was reduced by TCRdb to in-frame sequences with V and J called. These copies leave out some clones; in studies compared against another copy, an unresolved V gene accounts for under half, and the cause of the remainder is not known. The V and J calls and clone size come from that table; D and trimming were worked out from the DNA. Counted in this sample were about 140,000 clones; about 9.1% of them appeared once. 5.5% to 8% of the sample is taken by the ten largest.

The CDR3, cysteine through phenylalanine, is 11 amino acids long. Left in the record is the CDR3 DNA by itself, 33 bases read in frame from the first base. CDR1 and CDR2, looked up from the germline V gene, are SNHLY and FYNNEI. V and J are truncated by 10 bases and 7 bases respectively, leaving an intervening sequence of 13 bases. The cohort consisted of 600 to 700 healthy bone marrow donors. At the time of sampling, every cohort member was nominally healthy, though immune exposures that went unrecorded were likely present. The donor tested CMV seropositive, placing the donor among the 290 or so seropositive members of the cohort. A peripheral blood sample was collected from each donor, and TCR beta sequencing was performed on peripheral blood mononuclear cells. The Qiagen DNeasy Blood Extraction Kit was used to extract genomic DNA from the blood cell samples.

This sequence originates from a woman aged 40 to 55 in good health and CMV-seropositive. Sequenced: PBMCs. The rearrangement combines TRBV2 with TRBJ1-2, with the D gene not confidently named. In nucleotide form, the sequence is TGTGCCAACGAAGGAATAGCTGGCTACACCTTC. Translated, this gives CANEGIAGYTF.